This T cell receptor (beta chain) was identified in a study of blood T cell repertoires in COVID-19. Looking at the study overall: Spain, Italy and the United States supplied samples that represented acute and convalescent COVID-19. Sources were T cells, B-cell-depleted T cells, or PBMCs; the material itself was cDNA or gDNA.

Authors' analysis steps: It was from reference gene primer amplification that nucleated cell counts were estimated. Produced via immunoSEQ multiplex PCR; TCRdb's table is partial and in-frame only. Clonal size and the V and J genes are those of that table, whereas D and trimming came from the DNA. The table shows 300,000 to 400,000 clones, with 85% to 90% occurring only once. V was cut by 4 bases and J by 2 bases, with 5 bases left in between. This CDR3 region has 12 residues. Germline V gives CDR1 SGDLS, CDR2 YYNGEE. The source material was peripheral blood. This chain connects TRBV9 to TRBJ2-3; the D is unclear. The TCR originated in a woman in her 70s with COVID-19, enrolled during active disease. CDR3 sequence (DNA): TGTGCCAGCAGCCCTCCCACAGATACGCAGTATTTT. This sequence encodes CASSPPTDTQYF.